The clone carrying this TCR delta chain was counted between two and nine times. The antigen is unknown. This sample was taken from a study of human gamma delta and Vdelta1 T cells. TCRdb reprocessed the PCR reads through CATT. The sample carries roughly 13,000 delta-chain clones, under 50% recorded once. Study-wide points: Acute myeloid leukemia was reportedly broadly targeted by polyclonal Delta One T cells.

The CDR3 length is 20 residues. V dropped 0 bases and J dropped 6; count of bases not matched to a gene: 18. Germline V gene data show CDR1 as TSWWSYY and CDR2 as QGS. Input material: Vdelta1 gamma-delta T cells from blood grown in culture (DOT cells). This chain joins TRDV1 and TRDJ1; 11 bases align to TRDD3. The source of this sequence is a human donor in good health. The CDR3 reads CALGELAHPNWGISPHKLIF. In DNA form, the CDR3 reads TGTGCTCTTGGGGAACTGGCACACCCCAACTGGGGGATATCGCCTCATAAACTCATCTTT.